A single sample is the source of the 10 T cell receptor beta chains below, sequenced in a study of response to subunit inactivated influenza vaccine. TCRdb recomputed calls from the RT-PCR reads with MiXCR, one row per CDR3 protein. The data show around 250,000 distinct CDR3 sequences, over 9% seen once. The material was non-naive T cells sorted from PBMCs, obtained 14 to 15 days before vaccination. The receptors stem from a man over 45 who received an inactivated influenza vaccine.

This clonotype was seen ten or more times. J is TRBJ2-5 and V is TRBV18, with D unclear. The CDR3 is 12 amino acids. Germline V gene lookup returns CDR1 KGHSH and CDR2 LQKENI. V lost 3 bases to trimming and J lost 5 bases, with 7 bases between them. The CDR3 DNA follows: TGTGCCAGCTCACCTCTAAGGGAGACCCAGTACTTC. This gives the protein CASSPLRETQYF.

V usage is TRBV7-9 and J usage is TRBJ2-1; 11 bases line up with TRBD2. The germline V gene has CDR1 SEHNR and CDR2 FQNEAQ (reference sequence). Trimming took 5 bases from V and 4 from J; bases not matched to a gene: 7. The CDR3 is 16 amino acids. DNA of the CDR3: TGTGCCAGCAGCCCTCCGGGACTAGCGGTTTACAATGAGCAGTTCTTC. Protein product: CASSPPGLAVYNEQFF.

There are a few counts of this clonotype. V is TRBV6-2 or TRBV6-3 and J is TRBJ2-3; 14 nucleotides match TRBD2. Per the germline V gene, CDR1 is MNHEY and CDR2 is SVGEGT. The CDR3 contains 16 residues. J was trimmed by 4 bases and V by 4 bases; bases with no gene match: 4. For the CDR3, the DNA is TGTGCCAGCAGTTCAAGACTAGCGGGAGGGGCAGATACGCAGTATTTT. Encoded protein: CASSSRLAGGADTQYF.

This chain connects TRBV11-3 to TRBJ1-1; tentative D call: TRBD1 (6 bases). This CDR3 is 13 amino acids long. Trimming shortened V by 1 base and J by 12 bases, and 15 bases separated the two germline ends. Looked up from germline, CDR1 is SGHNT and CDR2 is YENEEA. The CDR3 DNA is TGTGCCAGCAGCTTAGTTCCAACAGGGATCCCTTTCTTT. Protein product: CASSLVPTGIPFF.

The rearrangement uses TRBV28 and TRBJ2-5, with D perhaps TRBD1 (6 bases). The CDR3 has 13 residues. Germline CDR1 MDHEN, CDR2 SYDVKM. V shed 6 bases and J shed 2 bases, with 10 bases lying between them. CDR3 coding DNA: TGTGCCAGCAGCTCGGGACAACAAGAGACCCAGTACTTC. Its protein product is CASSSGQQETQYF. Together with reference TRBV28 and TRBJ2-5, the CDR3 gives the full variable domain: DVKVTQSSRYLVKRTGEKVFLECVQDMDHENMFWYRQDPGLGLRLIYFSYDVKMKEKGDIPEGYSVSREKKERFSLILESASTNQTSMYLCASSSGQQETQYFGPGTRLLVL.

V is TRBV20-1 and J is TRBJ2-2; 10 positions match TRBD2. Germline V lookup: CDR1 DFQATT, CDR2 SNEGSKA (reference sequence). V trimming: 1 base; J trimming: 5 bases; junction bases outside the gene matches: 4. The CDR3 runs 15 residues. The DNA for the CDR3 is TGCAGTGCTAGAGTGGCTAGCGGGAGTACCGGGGAGCTGTTTTTT. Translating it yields CSARVASGSTGELFF.

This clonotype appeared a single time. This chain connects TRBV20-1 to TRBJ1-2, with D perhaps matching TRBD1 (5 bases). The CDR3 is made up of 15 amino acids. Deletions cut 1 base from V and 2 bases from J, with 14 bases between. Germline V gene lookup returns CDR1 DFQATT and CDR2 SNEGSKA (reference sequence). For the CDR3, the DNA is TGCAGTGCTAGAGTTCGGACATCGGACAACTATGGCTACACCTTC. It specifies CSARVRTSDNYGYTF.

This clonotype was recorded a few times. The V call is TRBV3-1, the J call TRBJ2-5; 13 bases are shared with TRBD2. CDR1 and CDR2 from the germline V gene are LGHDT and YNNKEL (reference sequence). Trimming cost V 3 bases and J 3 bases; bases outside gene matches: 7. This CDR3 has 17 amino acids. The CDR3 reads CASSHIGLAGEKETQYF. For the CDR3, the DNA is TGTGCCAGCAGCCACATCGGACTAGCGGGGGAAAAAGAGACCCAGTACTTC.

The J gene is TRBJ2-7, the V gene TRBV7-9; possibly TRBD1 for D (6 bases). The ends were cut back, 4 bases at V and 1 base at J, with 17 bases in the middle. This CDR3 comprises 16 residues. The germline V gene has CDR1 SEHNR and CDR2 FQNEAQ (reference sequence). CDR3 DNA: TGTGCCAGCAGCTCACCCCCCGGGACAACTTCCTACGAGCAGTACTTC. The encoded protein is CASSSPPGTTSYEQYF.

CDR3 protein: CSAGPGDPNEQFF. The DNA for the CDR3 is TGCAGTGCTGGACCGGGGGACCCCAATGAGCAGTTCTTC. The chain carries TRBV20-1 and TRBJ2-1, with D maybe TRBD2 (6 bases). Germline V gene data show CDR1 as DFQATT and CDR2 as SNEGSKA (reference sequence). This CDR3 contains 13 residues. Trimming took 5 bases from V and 6 from J, leaving 14 bases between them.